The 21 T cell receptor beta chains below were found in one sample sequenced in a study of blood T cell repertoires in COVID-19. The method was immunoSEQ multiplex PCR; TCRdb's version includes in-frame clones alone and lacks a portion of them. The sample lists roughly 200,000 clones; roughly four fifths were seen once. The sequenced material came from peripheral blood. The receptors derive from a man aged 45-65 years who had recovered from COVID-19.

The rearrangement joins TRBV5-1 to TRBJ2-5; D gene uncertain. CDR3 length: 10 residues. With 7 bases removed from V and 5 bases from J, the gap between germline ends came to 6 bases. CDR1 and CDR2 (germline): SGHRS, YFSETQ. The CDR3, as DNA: TGCGCCAGCTATGGCGAGACCCAGTACTTC. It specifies CASYGETQYF.

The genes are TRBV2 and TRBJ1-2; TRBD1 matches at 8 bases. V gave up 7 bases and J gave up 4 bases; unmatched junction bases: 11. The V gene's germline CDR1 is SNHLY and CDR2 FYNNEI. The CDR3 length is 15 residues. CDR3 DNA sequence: TGTGCCAGCAACCTATTGACAGGGACAGGCTATGGCTACACCTTC. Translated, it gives CASNLLTGTGYGYTF.

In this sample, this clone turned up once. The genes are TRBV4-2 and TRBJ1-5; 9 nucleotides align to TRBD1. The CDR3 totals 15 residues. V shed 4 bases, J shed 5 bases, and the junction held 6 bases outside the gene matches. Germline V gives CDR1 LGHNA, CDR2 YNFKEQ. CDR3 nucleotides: TGTGCCAGCAGCCGAACAGGGGGCACGGATCAGCCCCAGCATTTT. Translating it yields CASSRTGGTDQPQHF.

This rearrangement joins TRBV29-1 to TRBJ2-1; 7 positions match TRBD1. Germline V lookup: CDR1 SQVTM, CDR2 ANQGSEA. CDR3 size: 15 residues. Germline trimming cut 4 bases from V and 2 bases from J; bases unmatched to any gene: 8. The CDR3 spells CSVVLRQGTYNEQFF. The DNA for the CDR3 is TGCAGCGTTGTTCTCCGACAGGGTACCTACAATGAGCAGTTCTTC.

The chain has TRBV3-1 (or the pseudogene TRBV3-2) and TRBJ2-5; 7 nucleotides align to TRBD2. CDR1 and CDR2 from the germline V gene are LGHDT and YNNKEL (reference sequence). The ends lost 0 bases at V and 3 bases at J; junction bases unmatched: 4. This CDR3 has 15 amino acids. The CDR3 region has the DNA TGTGCCAGCAGCCAAGAGGGTCGGGGGGAAGAGACCCAGTACTTC. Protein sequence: CASSQEGRGEETQYF.

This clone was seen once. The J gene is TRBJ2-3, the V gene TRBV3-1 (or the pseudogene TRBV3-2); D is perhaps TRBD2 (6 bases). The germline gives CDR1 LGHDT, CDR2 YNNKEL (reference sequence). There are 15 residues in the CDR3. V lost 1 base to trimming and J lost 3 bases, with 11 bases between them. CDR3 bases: TGTGCCAGCAGCCAAGCAGGCGGGATAACAGATACGCAGTATTTT. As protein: CASSQAGGITDTQYF.

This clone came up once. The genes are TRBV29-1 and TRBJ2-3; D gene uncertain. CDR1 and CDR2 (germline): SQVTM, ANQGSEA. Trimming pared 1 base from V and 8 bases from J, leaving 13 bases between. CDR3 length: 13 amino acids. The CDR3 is CSVEASLGTTQYF. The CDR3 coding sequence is TGCAGCGTTGAAGCCTCTCTAGGAACTACGCAGTATTTT.

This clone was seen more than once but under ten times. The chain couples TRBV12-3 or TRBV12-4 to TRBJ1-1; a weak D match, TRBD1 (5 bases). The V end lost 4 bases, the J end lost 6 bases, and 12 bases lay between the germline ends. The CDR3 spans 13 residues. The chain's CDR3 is CASSYGVRAEAFF. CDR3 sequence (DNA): TGTGCCAGCAGTTACGGAGTCAGGGCTGAAGCTTTCTTT.

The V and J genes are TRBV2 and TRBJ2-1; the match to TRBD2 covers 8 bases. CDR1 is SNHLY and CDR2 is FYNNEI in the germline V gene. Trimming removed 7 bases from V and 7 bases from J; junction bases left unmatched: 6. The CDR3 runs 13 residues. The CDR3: CASNPGGANEQFF. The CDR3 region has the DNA TGTGCCAGCAATCCGGGGGGGGCTAATGAGCAGTTCTTC. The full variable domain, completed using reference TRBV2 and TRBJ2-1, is EPEVTQTPSHQVTQMGQEVILRCVPISNHLYFYWYRQILGQKVEFLVSFYNNEISEKSEIFDDQFSVERPDGSNFTLKIRSTKLEDSAMYFCASNPGGANEQFFGPGTRLTVL.

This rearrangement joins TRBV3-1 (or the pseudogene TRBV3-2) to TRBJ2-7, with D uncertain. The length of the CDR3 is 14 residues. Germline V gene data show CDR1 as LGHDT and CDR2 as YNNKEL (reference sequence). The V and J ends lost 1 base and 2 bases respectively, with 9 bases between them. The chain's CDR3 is CASSQVPETYEQYF. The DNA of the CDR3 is TGTGCCAGCAGCCAAGTTCCGGAGACCTACGAGCAGTACTTC.

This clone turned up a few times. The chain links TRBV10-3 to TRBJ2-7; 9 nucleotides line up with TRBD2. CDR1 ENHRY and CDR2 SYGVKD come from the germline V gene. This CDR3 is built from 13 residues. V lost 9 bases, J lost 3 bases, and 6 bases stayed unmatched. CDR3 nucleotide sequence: TGTGCCATAGCTAGCGGGATCGACTACGAGCAGTACTTC. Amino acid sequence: CAIASGIDYEQYF.

CDR3 DNA: TGTGCCAGCAGCGTAGGGAGTTCCTACGAGCAGTACTTC. The encoded protein is CASSVGSSYEQYF. The rearrangement links TRBV9 to TRBJ2-7; D not resolved. Trimming removed 0 bases at V and 1 base at J, with 5 bases between. Germline V lookup: CDR1 SGDLS, CDR2 YYNGEE. The CDR3 has 13 amino acids.

In DNA form, the CDR3 reads TGTGCCAGCAGTCGACTGACAGGGGACGGGGGTTACTATGGCTACACCTTC. Its protein is CASSRLTGDGGYYGYTF. The chain combines TRBV27 with TRBJ1-2; 8 nucleotides line up with TRBD1. V lost 5 bases to trimming and J lost 3 bases; unmatched junction nucleotides: 14. Per the germline V gene, CDR1 is MNHEY and CDR2 is SMNVEV (reference sequence). The CDR3 covers 17 residues.

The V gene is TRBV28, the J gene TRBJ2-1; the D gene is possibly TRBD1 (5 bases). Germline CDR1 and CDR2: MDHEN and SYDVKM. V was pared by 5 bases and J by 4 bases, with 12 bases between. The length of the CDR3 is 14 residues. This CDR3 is CASSSREYYNEQFF. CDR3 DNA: TGTGCCAGCAGTAGCAGGGAATATTACAATGAGCAGTTCTTC.

For the CDR3, the DNA is TGCGCCAGCAGTGATAGCGACGCATACAATGAGCAGTTCTTC. Protein sequence: CASSDSDAYNEQFF. The rearrangement uses TRBV10-1 and TRBJ2-1; tentative D call: TRBD2 (5 bases). From germline, CDR1 is WNHNN and CDR2 SYGVQD (reference sequence). The CDR3 covers 14 residues. Trimming cost V 3 bases and J 4 bases, with 10 bases left between them.

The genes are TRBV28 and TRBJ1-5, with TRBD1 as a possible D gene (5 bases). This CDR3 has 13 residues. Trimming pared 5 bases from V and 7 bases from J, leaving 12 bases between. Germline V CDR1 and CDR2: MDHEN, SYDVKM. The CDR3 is CASSAGDWQPQHF. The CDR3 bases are TGTGCCAGCAGTGCGGGGGATTGGCAGCCCCAGCATTTT.

The CDR3 protein is CASSQGLEGYHVQYF. Here the CDR3 DNA reads TGTGCCAGCAGCCAGGGACTAGAGGGATATCATGTGCAGTATTTT. This chain links TRBV3-1 (or the pseudogene TRBV3-2) with TRBJ2-3; the match to TRBD2 covers 8 bases. The CDR3 sequence is 15 residues long. Unmatched junction bases numbered 13, after V lost 3 bases and J lost 11 bases. CDR1 LGHDT and CDR2 YNNKEL come from the germline V gene (reference sequence).

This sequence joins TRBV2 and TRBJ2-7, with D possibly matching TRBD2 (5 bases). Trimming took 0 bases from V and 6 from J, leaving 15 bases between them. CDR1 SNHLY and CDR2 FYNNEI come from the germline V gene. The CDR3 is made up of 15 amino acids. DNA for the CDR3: TGTGCCAGCAGTGAAGCGCGGGCCCTGCGGTTCGAGCAGTACTTC. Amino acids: CASSEARALRFEQYF. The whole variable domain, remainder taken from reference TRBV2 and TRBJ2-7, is EPEVTQTPSHQVTQMGQEVILRCVPISNHLYFYWYRQILGQKVEFLVSFYNNEISEKSEIFDDQFSVERPDGSNFTLKIRSTKLEDSAMYFCASSEARALRFEQYFGPGTRLTVT.

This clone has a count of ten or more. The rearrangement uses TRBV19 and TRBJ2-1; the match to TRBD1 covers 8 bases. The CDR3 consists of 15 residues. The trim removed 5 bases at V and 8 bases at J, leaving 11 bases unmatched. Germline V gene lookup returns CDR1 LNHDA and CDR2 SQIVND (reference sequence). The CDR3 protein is CASSSRAGGSDEQFF. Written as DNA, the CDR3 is TGTGCCAGTAGTTCCCGGGCAGGGGGCTCGGATGAGCAGTTCTTC. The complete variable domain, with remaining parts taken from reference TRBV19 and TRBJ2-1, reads DGGITQSPKYLFRKEGQNVTLSCEQNLNHDAMYWYRQDPGQGLRLIYYSQIVNDFQKGDIAEGYSVSREKKESFPLTVTSAQKNPTAFYLCASSSRAGGSDEQFFGPGTRLTVL.

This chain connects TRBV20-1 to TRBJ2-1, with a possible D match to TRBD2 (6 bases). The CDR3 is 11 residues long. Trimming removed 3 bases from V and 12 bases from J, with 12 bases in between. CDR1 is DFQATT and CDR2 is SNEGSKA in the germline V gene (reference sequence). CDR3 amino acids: CSASTAGPQFF. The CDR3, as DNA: TGCAGTGCTAGTACGGCGGGGCCGCAGTTCTTC.

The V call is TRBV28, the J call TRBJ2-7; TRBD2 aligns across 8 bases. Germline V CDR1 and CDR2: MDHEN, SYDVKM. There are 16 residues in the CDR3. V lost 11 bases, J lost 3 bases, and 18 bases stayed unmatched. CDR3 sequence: CAHGESGVSGSYEQYF. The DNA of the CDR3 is TGTGCCCATGGCGAGTCGGGGGTAAGCGGGAGCTACGAGCAGTACTTC.